This T cell receptor beta chain emerged from a study of glioma-infiltrating T cells. Study findings and constraints: Very few CDR3 sequences were shared between tissue and blood.

In its sample, this clonotype was seen a few times. What it recognizes is unknown. CDR3 size: 19 residues. V was trimmed by 1 base and J by 4 bases, leaving 25 bases between them. Germline V gives CDR1 SGHDN, CDR2 FVKESK. The iRepertoire nested amplicon-rescue multiplex PCR amplified TCR alpha and beta CDR3s from RNA. For one-step reverse transcription and amplification, 100-400 ng of tissue mRNA or PBMC total RNA was used. MiXCR, applied by TCRdb to the multiplex PCR reads, yields one record per CDR3 protein. This repertoire shows fewer than 200,000 distinct CDR3 sequences, around 40% found once; its top ten account for around 5.2%.

The chain joins TRBV14 to TRBJ2-5; D is perhaps TRBD2 (5 bases). The sample comprised glioma tissue, nonneoplastic brain tissue, or PBMCs (not recorded which). This clonotype originated in a human donor with low-grade glioma or glioblastoma, undergoing nonglioma brain surgery, or in good health (not recorded which). The DNA of the CDR3 is TGTGCCAGCAGCCAAGGACCCCCCCGGGGAAGGTGGTTCGGAGAGACCCAGTACTTC. Its translation is CASSQGPPRGRWFGETQYF.